This T cell receptor beta chain came from a study of beta chain features in type 1 diabetes. Every bit of the isolated RNA underwent reverse transcription, so sequencing read expressed TCRB transcripts. Clones were sequenced by immunoSEQ multiplex PCR, and TCRdb holds only the in-frame ones, with some missing. The data contain around 500,000 clones, over 25% of them singletons. To note about this clone: The target antigen is unknown.

This CDR3 has 15 amino acids. CDR1 and CDR2 from the germline V gene are SEHNR and FQNEAQ (reference sequence). Trimming took 7 bases from V and 3 from J; bases not matched to a gene: 11. General study points: Type 1 diabetes patients had fewer VDJ junction insertions and more deletions.

J is TRBJ1-2 and V is TRBV7-9; 7 positions match TRBD1. The sample taken for sequencing was naive CD4+ T cells from blood. The receptor's source is a young man in good health. This CDR3 reads CASTETDRQDYGYTF. The DNA of the CDR3 is TGTGCCAGCACCGAGACGGACAGGCAAGACTATGGCTACACCTTC.